The TCR beta chain under discussion was sequenced for a study of OX40 agonist ivuxolimab in advanced cancers. As for the study in general: Patients in the trial were receiving intravenous ivuxolimab every 2 weeks, at doses of 0.01 to 10 mg/kg. Study observations and caveats: The antigen specificity of the peripheral T cells (those that were expanded) was not determined.

Germline V gene sequence: CDR1 LNHNV, CDR2 YYDKDF (reference sequence). The germline V and J ends were trimmed by 2 bases and 2 bases, with 6 bases remaining between them. The CDR3 covers 13 residues. Measured with immunoSEQ multiplex PCR; TCRdb has only the in-frame clones, and not every one. The sample carries about 72,000 clones, about 88% recorded once. This clone came up once. Its antigen is currently unknown. The sequences come from CD4+ or CD8+ T cells sorted from blood, collected in a trial of the OX40 agonist ivuxolimab. The TCR was taken from an adult with an advanced solid tumor such as melanoma, head and neck, liver or kidney cancer. The chain is built from TRBV15 and TRBJ2-5; D is unresolved. As DNA, the CDR3 is TGTGCCACCAGCAGACTCCCGCAAGAGACCCAGTACTTC. Amino acids: CATSRLPQETQYF.